This T cell receptor (beta chain) was sequenced for a study of T-cell memory formation after mild COVID-19. V was trimmed by 2 bases and J by 3 bases, leaving 10 bases between them. CDR1 is GTSNPN and CDR2 is SVGIG in the germline V gene (reference sequence). The CDR3 totals 14 residues. TCRdb called the 5' RACE reads again in MiXCR, with one record for every CDR3 protein. Among 170,000 or so distinct CDR3 sequences, less than 40% were seen once, and the ten largest hold around 11%. Findings and limits, study-wide: Specificity for SARS-CoV-2 was not confirmed among the second-wave clones peaking on day 37.

In the case of this clonotype: As yet, its antigen is unknown.

This receptor was taken from an adult woman who had mild COVID-19 (a few samples of this study predate the infection). Cell type and time point are not known. The rearrangement links TRBV30 to TRBJ2-2; D unresolved. Sequencing used PBMCs or a T cell subset sorted from them (not recorded which). CDR3 sequence: CAWSSVLDTGELFF. CDR3 coding DNA: TGTGCCTGGAGTTCTGTGTTGGACACCGGGGAGCTGTTTTTT.